These T cell receptor beta chains were read from a single sample in a study of tumor and adjacent non-tumor tissue in lung cancer. Each CDR3 protein gets one entry after TCRdb re-called the multiplex PCR reads with MiXCR. The sample includes about 48,000 distinct CDR3 sequences, more than 55% of them seen just once. The sample comprised distant non-tumor lung tissue. All receptors derive from a woman in her seventies with non-small cell lung cancer. Both conserved end residues are part of each CDR3. The order of the fields is D gene, V gene, clone size, J gene, CDR3 DNA, CDR3 protein. A D gene is named only where the DNA matches it firmly. Clone sizes are given selectively: once, few, many, or a class where the clone is expanded.

d_call: NA
v_call: TRBV5-4
clone_size: many
j_call: TRBJ2-1
cdr3_nt: TGTGCCAGCAGCTTGCCGGGCCTCAACTACAATGAGCAGTTCTTC
cdr3_aa: CASSLPGLNYNEQFF

d_call: NA
v_call: TRBV24-1
clone_size: NA
j_call: TRBJ2-5
cdr3_nt: TGTGCCACCAGAGTGTCAAGCACTGGCGAGACCCAGTACTTC
cdr3_aa: CATRVSSTGETQYF

d_call: NA
v_call: TRBV20-1
clone_size: few
j_call: TRBJ1-2
cdr3_nt: TGCAGTGCTAGGGTGGCCCAGGTGCTCTATGGCTACACCTTC
cdr3_aa: CSARVAQVLYGYTF

d_call: NA
v_call: TRBV10-3
clone_size: NA
j_call: TRBJ1-2
cdr3_nt: TGTGCCATCAGTGTCAGCATCCGCTATGACTACACCTTC
cdr3_aa: CAISVSIRYDYTF

d_call: NA
v_call: TRBV12-3/TRBV12-4
clone_size: NA
j_call: TRBJ1-2
cdr3_nt: TGTGCCAGCAGTTTAACGACCGATGCACTCTATGGCTACACCTTC
cdr3_aa: CASSLTTDALYGYTF

d_call: NA
v_call: TRBV4-1
clone_size: NA
j_call: TRBJ2-7
cdr3_nt: TGCACCAGCAGCCAAGAAGGAGCGCGTTTCTACGAGCAGTACTTC
cdr3_aa: CTSSQEGARFYEQYF

d_call: NA
v_call: TRBV14
clone_size: NA
j_call: TRBJ2-7
cdr3_nt: TGTACCAGCAGCCGCGCTAGTGAGCAGTACTTC
cdr3_aa: CTSSRASEQYF

d_call: TRBD2
v_call: TRBV7-2
clone_size: NA
j_call: TRBJ2-1
cdr3_nt: TGTGCCAACAGCGCAGGACTGGCGGGAGTTAATGAGCAGTTCTTC
cdr3_aa: CANSAGLAGVNEQFF

d_call: NA
v_call: TRBV11-2
clone_size: NA
j_call: TRBJ2-3
cdr3_nt: TGTGCCATCAGCGTCGACGTCCTTGGCACAGACACGCAGTATTTT
cdr3_aa: CAISVDVLGTDTQYF

d_call: NA
v_call: TRBV29-1
clone_size: NA
j_call: TRBJ2-7
cdr3_nt: TGCGTTGAACACTTAGGGCCTACCCCCTCCTACGAGCAGTACTTC
cdr3_aa: CVEHLGPTPSYEQYF

d_call: TRBD1
v_call: TRBV4-2
clone_size: NA
j_call: TRBJ1-5
cdr3_nt: TGTGTCAGCACCCACACAGGGGGCGGTCAGCCCCAGCATTTT
cdr3_aa: CVSTHTGGGQPQHF

d_call: NA
v_call: TRBV4-1
clone_size: NA
j_call: TRBJ1-1
cdr3_nt: TGCGCCAGCAGCCAAGATCCCAGGGCTTACACTGATGCATTCTTT
cdr3_aa: CASSQDPRAYTDAFF

d_call: NA
v_call: TRBV24-1
clone_size: NA
j_call: TRBJ1-5
cdr3_nt: TGTGCCACCTGTGGCATTGGGGATCATCCCCAGCATTTT
cdr3_aa: CATCGIGDHPQHF

d_call: TRBD1
v_call: TRBV20-1
clone_size: few
j_call: TRBJ1-6
cdr3_nt: TGCAGTGCTAGATCGGGACAGGGCTCCTATAATTCACCCCTCCACTTT
cdr3_aa: CSARSGQGSYNSPLHF

d_call: NA
v_call: TRBV5-1
clone_size: NA
j_call: TRBJ1-2
cdr3_nt: TGCGCCAGCAGCTTGGAATCGGCAGAGTGTGGCTACACCTTC
cdr3_aa: CASSLESAECGYTF

d_call: TRBD2
v_call: TRBV5-1
clone_size: many
j_call: TRBJ2-5
cdr3_nt: TGCGCCAGCAGCTTGGATCGAGCGGGAGACCAAGAGACCCAGTACTTC
cdr3_aa: CASSLDRAGDQETQYF

d_call: TRBD2
v_call: TRBV11-1
clone_size: medium-sized
j_call: TRBJ2-5
cdr3_nt: TGTGCCAGCGGGTCACGGACTAGCGGGCACCAAGAGACCCAGTACTTC
cdr3_aa: CASGSRTSGHQETQYF

d_call: NA
v_call: TRBV5-4
clone_size: NA
j_call: TRBJ1-2
cdr3_nt: TGTGCCAGCAGCTTGGGGGGGCCAGGGGTGCCTGGTCACACCTTC
cdr3_aa: CASSLGGPGVPGHTF

d_call: NA
v_call: TRBV10-3
clone_size: NA
j_call: TRBJ2-2
cdr3_nt: TGTGCCTTCAGTGACCAGGGGAACACCGGGGAGCTGTTTTTC
cdr3_aa: CAFSDQGNTGELFF

d_call: NA
v_call: TRBV29-1
clone_size: NA
j_call: TRBJ2-1
cdr3_nt: TGCAGTGCCAAGGACGGTGCGACCTACAGTGAGCAGTTCTTC
cdr3_aa: CSAKDGATYSEQFF

d_call: NA
v_call: TRBV5-4
clone_size: NA
j_call: TRBJ1-2
cdr3_nt: TGTGCCAGCAGCATGGGGGGACCAGGGGTGACTGGCTACACCTTC
cdr3_aa: CASSMGGPGVTGYTF

d_call: TRBD2
v_call: TRBV4-1
clone_size: NA
j_call: TRBJ2-7
cdr3_nt: TGCGCCTGCAGCCAAGATCGGGCTAGCGGGATCATCGAACAGTACTTC
cdr3_aa: CACSQDRASGIIEQYF

d_call: NA
v_call: TRBV6-1
clone_size: NA
j_call: TRBJ2-3
cdr3_nt: TGTGCCAGCAGCCGTTATTTAGCGGACTTAGAAACGCAGTATTTT
cdr3_aa: CASSRYLADLETQYF

d_call: TRBD1
v_call: TRBV6-1
clone_size: many
j_call: TRBJ1-4
cdr3_nt: TGTGCCAGCAGTGATACTCAACAGGGGGCAGAAGAAAAACTGTTTTTT
cdr3_aa: CASSDTQQGAEEKLFF

d_call: NA
v_call: TRBV11-1
clone_size: few
j_call: TRBJ2-3
cdr3_nt: NA
cdr3_aa: CASSLEREADTRYF

d_call: TRBD1
v_call: TRBV28
clone_size: NA
j_call: TRBJ2-7
cdr3_nt: TGTGGCAGCAGTTCGGGACAGACCTGCGATCGCTACGAGCAGTACTTC
cdr3_aa: CGSSSGQTCDRYEQYF

d_call: NA
v_call: TRBV5-4
clone_size: NA
j_call: TRBJ2-7
cdr3_nt: TGTGGCAGCAGCTTGGATCGGGGTTCGGGGAATGGACGCTACGAGCAGTACTTC
cdr3_aa: CGSSLDRGSGNGRYEQYF

d_call: TRBD2
v_call: TRBV11-3
clone_size: NA
j_call: TRBJ2-7
cdr3_nt: TGTGCCAGCAGCCCCTCGGGACTACCTTACGAACACTACTTC
cdr3_aa: CASSPSGLPYEHYF

d_call: NA
v_call: TRBV11-1
clone_size: NA
j_call: TRBJ1-1
cdr3_nt: TGTGCCAGCAGCTTACTGGCAGACACTGAAGCTTTCTTT
cdr3_aa: CASSLLADTEAFF

d_call: NA
v_call: TRBV15
clone_size: NA
j_call: TRBJ2-7
cdr3_nt: TGTGCCACCAGCAGAGATCAGCCCGACGAGCAGTACTTC
cdr3_aa: CATSRDQPDEQYF

d_call: TRBD1
v_call: TRBV10-1
clone_size: many
j_call: TRBJ1-1
cdr3_nt: TGCGCCAGCAGGACAGGGTTGAACACTGAAGCTTTCTTT
cdr3_aa: CASRTGLNTEAFF

d_call: NA
v_call: TRBV5-1
clone_size: NA
j_call: TRBJ1-1
cdr3_nt: TGCGCCAGCAGCTTCGCGGGGTATCAGTCTGAAGCTTTCTTT
cdr3_aa: CASSFAGYQSEAFF

d_call: TRBD1
v_call: TRBV20-1
clone_size: NA
j_call: TRBJ2-1
cdr3_nt: TGCAATGCTACAGATCCGCGGGGGACAGGGAACAATGAGCAGTTCTTC
cdr3_aa: CNATDPRGTGNNEQFF

d_call: NA
v_call: TRBV12-3/TRBV12-4
clone_size: many
j_call: TRBJ2-1
cdr3_nt: TGTGCCAGCAGAGCTGAGGCAGGAGACAATGAGCAGTTCTTC
cdr3_aa: CASRAEAGDNEQFF

d_call: NA
v_call: TRBV6-2/TRBV6-3
clone_size: medium-sized
j_call: TRBJ2-1
cdr3_nt: TGTGCCAGCAGTTACTTTGGGCCTGAGCAGTTCTTC
cdr3_aa: CASSYFGPEQFF

d_call: NA
v_call: TRBV6-5
clone_size: NA
j_call: TRBJ2-7
cdr3_nt: TGTGCCCGCAGTTACGAGCCTGGGGGCAGGAGTACCTTCGAGCAGTACTTC
cdr3_aa: CARSYEPGGRSTFEQYF

d_call: NA
v_call: TRBV10-3
clone_size: NA
j_call: TRBJ2-2
cdr3_nt: TGTGCTATCGGACCCGCGGGAACGAACACCGGGGAGCTGTTTTTT
cdr3_aa: CAIGPAGTNTGELFF

d_call: NA
v_call: TRBV20-1
clone_size: few
j_call: TRBJ1-1
cdr3_nt: TGCAGTGCTAGAAAGCCGGCGAACACTGAAGCTTTCTTT
cdr3_aa: CSARKPANTEAFF

d_call: TRBD1
v_call: TRBV4-1
clone_size: NA
j_call: TRBJ1-1
cdr3_nt: TGCGCCAGTAGCCAAGACAGGGGGCGATTGACTGAAACTTTCTTT
cdr3_aa: CASSQDRGRLTETFF

d_call: NA
v_call: TRBV11-2
clone_size: NA
j_call: TRBJ1-1
cdr3_nt: TGTACCAGGAGCGCCACAGGAGCGAACACTGAAGCTTTCTTT
cdr3_aa: CTRSATGANTEAFF

d_call: TRBD2
v_call: TRBV29-1
clone_size: many
j_call: TRBJ2-1
cdr3_nt: TGCAGCGTCGCGGGACTAGCCGATTCCTACAATGAGCAGTTCTTC
cdr3_aa: CSVAGLADSYNEQFF

d_call: NA
v_call: TRBV5-1
clone_size: NA
j_call: TRBJ2-3
cdr3_nt: TGCACCAGCAGTTTGATGACAGATACGCGGTATTTT
cdr3_aa: CTSSLMTDTRYF

d_call: TRBD2
v_call: TRBV6-2/TRBV6-3
clone_size: many
j_call: TRBJ2-7
cdr3_nt: TGTGCCAGCAGTTCGTTAGCGGGGGCCTACGAGCAGTACTTC
cdr3_aa: CASSSLAGAYEQYF

d_call: NA
v_call: TRBV6-4
clone_size: NA
j_call: TRBJ1-1
cdr3_nt: TGTGCCAGCATTGACGGGGACGGGACTGAAGCTCTCTTT
cdr3_aa: CASIDGDGTEALF

d_call: TRBD2
v_call: TRBV11-2
clone_size: NA
j_call: TRBJ2-2
cdr3_nt: TGTGCCAGCAGCTTACAACTAGCGTCTACTACCGGGGAGCTGTTTTTT
cdr3_aa: CASSLQLASTTGELFF

d_call: NA
v_call: TRBV5-4
clone_size: NA
j_call: TRBJ2-3
cdr3_nt: TGTGCCAGCAGTCGAAAGTGCAGGCGAGGAGCAGATACGCAGTATTTT
cdr3_aa: CASSRKCRRGADTQYF

d_call: NA
v_call: TRBV25-1
clone_size: many
j_call: TRBJ2-5
cdr3_nt: TGTGCCAGCAGTTCCACTGACGGTGCAGTCGGGGAGACCCAGTACTTC
cdr3_aa: CASSSTDGAVGETQYF

d_call: NA
v_call: TRBV12-3/TRBV12-4
clone_size: many
j_call: TRBJ2-2
cdr3_nt: TGTGCCAGCAGTTTGCAGTCCGGGGAGCTGTTTTTT
cdr3_aa: CASSLQSGELFF